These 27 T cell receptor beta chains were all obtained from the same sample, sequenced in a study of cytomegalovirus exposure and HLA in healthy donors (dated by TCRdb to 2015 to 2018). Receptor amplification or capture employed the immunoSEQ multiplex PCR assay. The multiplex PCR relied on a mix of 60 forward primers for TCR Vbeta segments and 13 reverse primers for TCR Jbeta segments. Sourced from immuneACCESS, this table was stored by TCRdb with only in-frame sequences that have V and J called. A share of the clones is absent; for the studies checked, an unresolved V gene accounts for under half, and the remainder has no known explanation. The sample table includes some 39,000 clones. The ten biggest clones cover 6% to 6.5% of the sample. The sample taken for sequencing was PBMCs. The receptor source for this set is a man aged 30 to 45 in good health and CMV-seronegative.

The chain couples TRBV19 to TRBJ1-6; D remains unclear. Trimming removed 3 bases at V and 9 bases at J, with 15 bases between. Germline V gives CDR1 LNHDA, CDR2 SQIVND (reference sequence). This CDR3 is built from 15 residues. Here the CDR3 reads CASSMPDGRASPLHF. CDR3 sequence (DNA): TGTGCCAGTAGTATGCCCGACGGGAGGGCTTCACCCCTCCACTTT.

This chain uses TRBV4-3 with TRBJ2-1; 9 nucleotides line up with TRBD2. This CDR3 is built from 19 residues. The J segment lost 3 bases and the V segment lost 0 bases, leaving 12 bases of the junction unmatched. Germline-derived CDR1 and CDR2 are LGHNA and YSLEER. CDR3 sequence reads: CASSQEVEIGLANYNEQFF. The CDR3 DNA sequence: TGCGCCAGCAGCCAAGAAGTAGAAATTGGACTAGCGAACTACAATGAGCAGTTCTTC.

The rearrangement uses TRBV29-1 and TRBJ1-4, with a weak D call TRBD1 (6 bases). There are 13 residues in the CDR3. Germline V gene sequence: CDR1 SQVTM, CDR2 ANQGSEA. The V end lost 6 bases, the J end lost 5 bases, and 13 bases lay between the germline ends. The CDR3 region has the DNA TGCAGCGTGTTGACAGGAGAAAATGAAAAACTGTTTTTT. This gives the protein CSVLTGENEKLFF.

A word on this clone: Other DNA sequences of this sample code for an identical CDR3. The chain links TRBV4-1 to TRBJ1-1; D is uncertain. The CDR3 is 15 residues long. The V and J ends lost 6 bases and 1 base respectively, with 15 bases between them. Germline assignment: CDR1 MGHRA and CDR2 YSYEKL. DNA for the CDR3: TGCGCCAGCAGTCACCCGACCAGGCAGAACACTGAAGCTTTCTTT. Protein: CASSHPTRQNTEAFF.

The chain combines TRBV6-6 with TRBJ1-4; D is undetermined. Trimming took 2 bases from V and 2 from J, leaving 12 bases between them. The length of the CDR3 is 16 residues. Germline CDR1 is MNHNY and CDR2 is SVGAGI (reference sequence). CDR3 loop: CASSYRGPSTNEKLFF. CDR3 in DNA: TGTGCCAGCAGTTACCGGGGTCCCTCCACTAATGAAAAACTGTTTTTT.

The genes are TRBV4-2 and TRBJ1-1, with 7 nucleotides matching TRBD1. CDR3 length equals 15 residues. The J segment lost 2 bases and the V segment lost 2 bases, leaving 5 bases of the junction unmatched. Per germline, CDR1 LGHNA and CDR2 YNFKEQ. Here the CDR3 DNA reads TGTGCCAGCAGCCAACCTACAGGGGTCAACACTGAAGCTTTCTTT. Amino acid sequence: CASSQPTGVNTEAFF.

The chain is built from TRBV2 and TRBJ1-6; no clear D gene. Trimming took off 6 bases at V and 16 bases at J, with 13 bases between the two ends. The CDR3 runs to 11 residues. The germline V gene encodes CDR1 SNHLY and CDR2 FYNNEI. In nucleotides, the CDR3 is TGTGCCAGCAGAGAACGTTTCGTTCTCCACTTT. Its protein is CASRERFVLHF.

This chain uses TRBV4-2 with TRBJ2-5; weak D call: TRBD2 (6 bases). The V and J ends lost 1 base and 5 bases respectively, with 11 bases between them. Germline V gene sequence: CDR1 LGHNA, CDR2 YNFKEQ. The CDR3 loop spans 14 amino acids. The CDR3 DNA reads TGTGCCAGCAGCCAAGCGGACCGGGGGGAGACCCAGTACTTC. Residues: CASSQADRGETQYF.

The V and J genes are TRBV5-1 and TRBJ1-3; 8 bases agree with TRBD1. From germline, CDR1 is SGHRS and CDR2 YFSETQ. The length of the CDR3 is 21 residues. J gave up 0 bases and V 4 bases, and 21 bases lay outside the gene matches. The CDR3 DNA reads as TGCGCCAGCAGCCAAGATGGGACCCGGGACAGGCCCCATTACTCTGGAAACACCATATATTTT. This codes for CASSQDGTRDRPHYSGNTIYF.

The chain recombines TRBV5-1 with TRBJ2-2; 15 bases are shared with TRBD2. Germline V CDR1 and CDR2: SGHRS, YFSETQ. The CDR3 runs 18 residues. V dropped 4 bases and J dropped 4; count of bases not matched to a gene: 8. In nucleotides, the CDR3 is TGCGCCAGCAGCCCGGGGACTAGCGGGGGGCCCTCCACCGGGGAGCTGTTTTTT. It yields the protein CASSPGTSGGPSTGELFF.

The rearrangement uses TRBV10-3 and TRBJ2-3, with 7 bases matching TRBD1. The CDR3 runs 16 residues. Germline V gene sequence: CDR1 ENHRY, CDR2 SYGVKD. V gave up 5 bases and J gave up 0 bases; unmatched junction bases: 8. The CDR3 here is CAISFRDSSSTDTQYF. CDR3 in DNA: TGTGCCATCAGTTTCCGGGACAGCTCTAGCACAGATACGCAGTATTTT.

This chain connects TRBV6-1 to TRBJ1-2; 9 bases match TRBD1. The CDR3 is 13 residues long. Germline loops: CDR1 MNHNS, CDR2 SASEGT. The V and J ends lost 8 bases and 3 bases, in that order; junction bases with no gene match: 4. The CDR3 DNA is TGTGCCAGCGCGTGGACAGGGGACTATGGCTACACCTTC. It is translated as CASAWTGDYGYTF.

CDR3 protein: CASSFEQRQPQHF. CDR3 in DNA: TGTGCCAGCAGCTTCGAGCAGAGGCAGCCCCAGCATTTT. The V gene is TRBV7-2, the J gene TRBJ1-5; D is uncertain. The CDR3 runs to 13 residues. The V end lost 3 bases, the J end lost 7 bases, and 10 bases lay between the germline ends. Germline CDR1 reads SGHTA; CDR2 reads FQGNSA.

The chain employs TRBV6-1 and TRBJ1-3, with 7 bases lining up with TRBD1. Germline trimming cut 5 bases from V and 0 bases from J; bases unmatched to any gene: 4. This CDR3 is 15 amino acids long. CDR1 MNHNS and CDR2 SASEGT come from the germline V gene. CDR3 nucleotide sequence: TGTGCCAGCAGTAACAGGGGAAACTCTGGAAACACCATATATTTT. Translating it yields CASSNRGNSGNTIYF.

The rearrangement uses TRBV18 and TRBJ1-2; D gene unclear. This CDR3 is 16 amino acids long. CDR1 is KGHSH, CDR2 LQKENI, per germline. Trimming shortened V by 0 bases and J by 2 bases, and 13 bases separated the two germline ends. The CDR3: CASSPPVTTKNYGYTF. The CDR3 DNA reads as TGTGCCAGCTCACCACCCGTCACTACGAAAAACTATGGCTACACCTTC. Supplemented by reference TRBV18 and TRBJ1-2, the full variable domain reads NAGVMQNPRHLVRRRGQEARLRCSPMKGHSHVYWYRQLPEEGLKFMVYLQKENIIDESGMPKERFSAEFPKEGPSILRIQQVVRGDSAAYFCASSPPVTTKNYGYTFGSGTRLTVV.

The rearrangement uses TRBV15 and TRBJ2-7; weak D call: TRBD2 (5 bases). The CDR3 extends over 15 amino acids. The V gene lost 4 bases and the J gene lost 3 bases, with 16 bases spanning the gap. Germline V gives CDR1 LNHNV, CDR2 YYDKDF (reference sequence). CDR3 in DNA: TGTGCCACCAGCACCGACCGGGATCCTAACTACGAGCAGTACTTC. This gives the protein CATSTDRDPNYEQYF.

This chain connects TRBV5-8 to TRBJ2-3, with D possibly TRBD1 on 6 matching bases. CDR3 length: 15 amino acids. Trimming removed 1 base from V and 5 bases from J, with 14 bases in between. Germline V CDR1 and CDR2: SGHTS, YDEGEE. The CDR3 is CASSLRDRGRDTQYF. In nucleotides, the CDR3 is TGTGCCAGCAGCTTGCGGGATAGGGGGAGAGATACGCAGTATTTT.

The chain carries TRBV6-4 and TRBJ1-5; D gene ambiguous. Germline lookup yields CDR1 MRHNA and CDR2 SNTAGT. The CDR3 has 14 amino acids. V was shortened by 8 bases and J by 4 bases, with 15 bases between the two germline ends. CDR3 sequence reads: CASGLAGQNQPQHF. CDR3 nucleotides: TGTGCCAGCGGTTTGGCAGGCCAGAATCAGCCCCAGCATTTT.

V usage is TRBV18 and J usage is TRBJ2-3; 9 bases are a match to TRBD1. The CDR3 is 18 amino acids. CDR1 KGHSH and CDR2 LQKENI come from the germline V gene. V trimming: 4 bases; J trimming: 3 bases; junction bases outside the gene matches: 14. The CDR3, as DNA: TGTGCCAGCTCACGCCTTCCAATGGGACAGGGCTATACAGATACGCAGTATTTT. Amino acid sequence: CASSRLPMGQGYTDTQYF.

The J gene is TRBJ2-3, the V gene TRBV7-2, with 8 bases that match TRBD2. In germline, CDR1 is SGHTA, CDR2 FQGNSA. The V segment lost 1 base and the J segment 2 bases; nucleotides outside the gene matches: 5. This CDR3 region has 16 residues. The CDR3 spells CASSLGGRGDTDTQYF. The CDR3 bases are TGTGCCAGCAGCTTAGGTGGGCGGGGGGACACAGATACGCAGTATTTT. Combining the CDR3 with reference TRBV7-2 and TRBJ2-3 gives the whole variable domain GAGVSQSPSNKVTEKGKDVELRCDPISGHTALYWYRQSLGQGLEFLIYFQGNSAPDKSGLPSDRFSAERTGGSVSTLTIQRTQQEDSAVYLCASSLGGRGDTDTQYFGPGTRLTVL.

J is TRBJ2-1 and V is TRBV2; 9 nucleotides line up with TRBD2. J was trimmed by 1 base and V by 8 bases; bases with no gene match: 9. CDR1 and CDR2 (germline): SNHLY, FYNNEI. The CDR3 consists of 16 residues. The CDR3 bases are TGTGCCAGCTGGCTAGCGGGAAGTAGTTCCTACAATGAGCAGTTCTTC. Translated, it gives CASWLAGSSSYNEQFF.

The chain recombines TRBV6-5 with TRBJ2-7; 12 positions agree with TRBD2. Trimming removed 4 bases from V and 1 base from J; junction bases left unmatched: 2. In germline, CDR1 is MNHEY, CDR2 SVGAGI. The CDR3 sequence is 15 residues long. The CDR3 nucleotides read TGTGCCAGCAGTTCTAGCGGGAGGGGTTCCTACGAGCAGTACTTC. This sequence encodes CASSSSGRGSYEQYF.

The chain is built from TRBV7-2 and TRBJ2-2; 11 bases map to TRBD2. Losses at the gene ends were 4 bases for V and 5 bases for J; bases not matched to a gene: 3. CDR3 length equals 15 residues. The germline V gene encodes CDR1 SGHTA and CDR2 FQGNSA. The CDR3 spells CASSWTSGFTGELFF. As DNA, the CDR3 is TGTGCCAGCAGCTGGACTAGCGGGTTTACCGGGGAGCTGTTTTTT.

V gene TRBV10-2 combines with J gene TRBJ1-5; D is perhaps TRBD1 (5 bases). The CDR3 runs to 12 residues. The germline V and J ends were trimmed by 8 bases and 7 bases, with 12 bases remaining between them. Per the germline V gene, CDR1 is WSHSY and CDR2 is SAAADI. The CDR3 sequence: CASCKRGQPQHF. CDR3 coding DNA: TGCGCCAGCTGTAAAAGGGGCCAGCCCCAGCATTTT.

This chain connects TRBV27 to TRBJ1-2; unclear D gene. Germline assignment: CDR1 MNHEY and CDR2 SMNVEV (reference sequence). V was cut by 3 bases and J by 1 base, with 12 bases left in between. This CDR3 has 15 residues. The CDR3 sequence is CASSLRVPINYGYTF. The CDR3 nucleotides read TGTGCCAGCAGTTTGAGAGTTCCGATTAACTATGGCTACACCTTC.

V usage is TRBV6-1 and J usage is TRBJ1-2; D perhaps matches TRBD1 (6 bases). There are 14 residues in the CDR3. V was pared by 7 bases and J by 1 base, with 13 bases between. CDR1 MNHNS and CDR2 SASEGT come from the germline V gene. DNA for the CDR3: TGTGCCAGCAAGGCGGGGGCTAATAACTATGGCTACACCTTC. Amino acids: CASKAGANNYGYTF.

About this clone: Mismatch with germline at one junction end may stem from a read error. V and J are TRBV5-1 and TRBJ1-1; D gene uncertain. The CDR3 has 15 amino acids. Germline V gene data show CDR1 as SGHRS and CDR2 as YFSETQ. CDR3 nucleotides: TGCGCCAGCCAGATTGAACCTCGGGGATCCACTGAAGATTTCTTT. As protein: CASQIEPRGSTEDFF.